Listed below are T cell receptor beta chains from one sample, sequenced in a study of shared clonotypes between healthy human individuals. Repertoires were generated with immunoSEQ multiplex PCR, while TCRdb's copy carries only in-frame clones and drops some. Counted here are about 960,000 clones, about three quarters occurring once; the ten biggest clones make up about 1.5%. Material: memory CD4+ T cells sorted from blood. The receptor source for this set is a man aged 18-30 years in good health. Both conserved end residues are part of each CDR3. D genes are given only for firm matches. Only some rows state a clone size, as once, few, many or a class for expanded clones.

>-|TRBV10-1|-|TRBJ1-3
CASSESGGNTIYF
TGCGCCAGCAGTGAGTCCGGAGGAAACACCATATATTTT
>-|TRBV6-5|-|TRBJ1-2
CASSPRSGRYGYTF
TGTGCCAGCAGTCCCCGGTCAGGGCGGTATGGCTACACCTTC
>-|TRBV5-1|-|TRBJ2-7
CASSPMGLEQYF
TGCGCCAGCAGCCCTATGGGTTTGGAGCAGTACTTC
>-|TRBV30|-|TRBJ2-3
CAWSWGGGGDTQYF
TGTGCCTGGAGTTGGGGGGGCGGAGGAGATACGCAGTATTTT
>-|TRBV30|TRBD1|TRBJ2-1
CAWSRGQGVYNEQFF
TGTGCCTGGAGTAGAGGGCAGGGGGTCTACAATGAGCAGTTCTTC
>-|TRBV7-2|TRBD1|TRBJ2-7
CASSLTRLAGGGGEQYF
TGTGCCAGCAGCCTCACCCGGCTGGCAGGGGGCGGAGGCGAGCAGTACTTC
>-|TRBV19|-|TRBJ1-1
CASSQGNTEAFF
TGTGCCAGTAGCCAGGGGAACACTGAAGCTTTCTTT
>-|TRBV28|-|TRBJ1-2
CASSPPPGYGYTF
TGTGCCAGCAGCCCCCCGCCGGGCTATGGCTACACCTTC
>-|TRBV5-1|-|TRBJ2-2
CASSTTATDGGELFF
TGCGCCAGCAGCACGACAGCCACGGACGGCGGGGAGCTGTTTTTT
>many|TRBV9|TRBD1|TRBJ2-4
CASSAEDRTIQYF
TGTGCCAGCAGCGCCGAGGACAGGACCATTCAGTACTTC
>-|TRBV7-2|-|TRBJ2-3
CASSLGRQTQYF
TGTGCCAGCAGCTTAGGGAGACAGACGCAGTATTTT
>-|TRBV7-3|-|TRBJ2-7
CASSEGQAYEQYF
TGTGCCAGCAGCGAGGGACAAGCCTACGAGCAGTACTTC
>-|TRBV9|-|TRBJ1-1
CASSATGGGTGTEAFF
TGTGCCAGCAGCGCAACAGGTGGAGGTACAGGCACTGAAGCTTTCTTT
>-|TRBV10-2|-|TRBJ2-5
CASSEGGETQYF
TGCGCCAGCAGTGAGGGGGGAGAGACCCAGTACTTC
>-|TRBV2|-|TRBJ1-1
CASSGQVLANEAFF
TGTGCCAGCAGTGGACAGGTTCTAGCTAACGAAGCTTTCTTT
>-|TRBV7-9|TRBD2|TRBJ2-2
CASTASGGGNTGELFF
TGTGCCAGCACGGCGTCAGGCGGGGGGAACACCGGGGAGCTGTTTTTT
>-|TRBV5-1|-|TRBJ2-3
CASSLAGRLSTDTQYF
TGCGCCAGCAGCTTGGCCGGCAGGCTCAGCACAGATACGCAGTATTTT
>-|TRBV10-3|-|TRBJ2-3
CAISESAVSTDTQYF
TGTGCCATCAGTGAGTCGGCGGTAAGCACAGATACGCAGTATTTT
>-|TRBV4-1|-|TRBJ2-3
CASSQVNLVDTDTQYF
TGCGCCAGCAGCCAAGTAAATCTTGTAGACACAGATACGCAGTATTTT
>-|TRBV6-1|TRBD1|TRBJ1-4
CASRPPGTGVEKLFF
TGTGCCAGCAGACCCCCCGGGACAGGGGTCGAAAAACTGTTTTTT
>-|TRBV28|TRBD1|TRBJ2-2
CASSLADRLGELFF
TGTGCCAGCAGTTTAGCGGACAGGCTCGGGGAGCTGTTTTTT
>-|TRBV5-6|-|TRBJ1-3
CASSHSGNTIYF
TGTGCCAGCAGTCACAGTGGAAACACCATATATTTT
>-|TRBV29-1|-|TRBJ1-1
CSVEVFSGTEAFF
TGCAGCGTTGAAGTGTTTAGCGGCACTGAAGCTTTCTTT
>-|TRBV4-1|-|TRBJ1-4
CASSLTGYPGEKLFF
TGCGCCAGCAGCCTAACCGGGTATCCTGGTGAAAAACTGTTTTTT
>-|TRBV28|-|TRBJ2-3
CASRGGQAPTDTQYF
TGTGCCAGCAGGGGGGGACAAGCCCCCACAGATACGCAGTATTTT
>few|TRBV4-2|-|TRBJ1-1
CASSQEWTEAFF
TGTGCCAGCAGCCAAGAGTGGACTGAAGCTTTCTTT
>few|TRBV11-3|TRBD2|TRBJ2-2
CASTLFGGRATGELFF
TGTGCCAGCACCTTATTCGGAGGGAGGGCCACCGGGGAGCTGTTTTTT
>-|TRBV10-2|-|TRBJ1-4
CASSVTATNEKLFF
TGCGCCAGCTCGGTCACTGCAACTAATGAAAAACTGTTTTTT
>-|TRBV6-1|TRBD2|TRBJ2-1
CASSPQRGMYNEQFF
TGTGCCAGCAGTCCCCAGCGGGGGATGTACAATGAGCAGTTCTTC
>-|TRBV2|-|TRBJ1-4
CASGQGILVF
TGTGCCAGCGGCCAGGGGATCCTGGTATTT
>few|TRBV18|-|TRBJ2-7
CASSPEGDFTPRSYEQYF
TGTGCCAGCTCACCTGAAGGGGACTTTACCCCGAGGTCCTACGAGCAGTACTTC
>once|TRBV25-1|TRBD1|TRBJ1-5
CASSDPGQPNQPQHF
TGTGCCAGCAGTGACCCGGGACAGCCGAATCAGCCCCAGCATTTT
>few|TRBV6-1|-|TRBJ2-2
CASRSLAANTGELFF
TGTGCCAGCAGGTCCCTAGCCGCGAACACCGGGGAGCTGTTTTTT
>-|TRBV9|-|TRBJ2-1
CASSVGLDSSYNEQFF
TGTGCCAGCAGCGTAGGACTAGATAGCTCCTACAATGAGCAGTTCTTC
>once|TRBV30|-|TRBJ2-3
CAWSVSSRTDTQYF
TGTGCCTGGAGTGTCAGCTCCCGCACAGATACGCAGTATTTT
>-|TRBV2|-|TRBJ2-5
CASSGQAKETQYF
TGTGCCAGCAGTGGACAGGCCAAAGAGACCCAGTACTTC
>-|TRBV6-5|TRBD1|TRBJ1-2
CASSYSTGARGYTF
TGTGCCAGCAGTTATTCTACAGGGGCCCGTGGCTACACCTTC
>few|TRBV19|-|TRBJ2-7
CASSMGRVHTYEQYF
TGTGCCAGTAGTATGGGCCGGGTACACACCTACGAGCAGTACTTC
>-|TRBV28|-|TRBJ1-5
CASKKGGSNQPQHF
TGTGCCAGCAAAAAGGGGGGGAGCAATCAGCCCCAGCATTTT
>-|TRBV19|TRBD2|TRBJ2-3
CASNLAGGRPDTQYF
TGTGCCAGTAACCTAGCGGGAGGCCGTCCAGATACGCAGTATTTT
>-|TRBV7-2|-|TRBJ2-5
CASSSDGGGASQETQYF
TGTGCCAGCAGCTCCGACGGAGGCGGGGCTTCCCAAGAGACCCAGTACTTC
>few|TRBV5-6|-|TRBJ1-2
CASSFADNYGYTF
TGTGCCAGCAGCTTCGCAGATAACTATGGCTACACCTTC